What follows describes a single TCR beta chain. Its cognate antigen has yet to be identified. The sample holds no much larger clone one base away, and base qualities are not on file. From the germline V gene (reference sequence), CDR1 is SGHKS and CDR2 is YYEKEE. From V the trimming removes 0 bases and from J it removes 7 bases, while the gene matches leave 4 bases of the junction unaccounted for. CDR3 length: 14 amino acids, cysteine to phenylalanine. The CDR3 DNA has 42 bases and is translated from base 1. This sample is part of a study of T cell responses to AZD1222 COVID-19 vaccine (dated by TCRdb to the early 2020s). As for the study more broadly: A total of approximately 240 trial participants underwent TCR sequencing, of whom 200 to 220 received two doses of AZD1222 and about 26 received two doses of the MenACWY control vaccine. Trial participants were enrolled by age into 18-55, 56-69 and 70-plus year subgroups, with roughly 150, 30 and 60 TCR-sequenced participants respectively.

This sample's time point label indicates: about 28 days (+/-7) after the second vaccine dose. AZD1222 recipients whose second dose came at about 4 weeks and those whose second dose came at about 12 weeks were combined into one group, since spike-specific TCR depth and breadth did not differ between the two schedules. Vaccinee samples were obtained from the UK trials COV001 and COV002, which included a single-blind randomized controlled phase 2/3 trial of AZD1222 (ChAdOx1 nCoV-19) in healthy adults. For TCRbeta chain sequencing, PBMC samples from trial participants were taken at day 0 and at day 28 after the second dose. The CDR3 regions of human TCRbeta chains were analyzed by immunosequencing. Processing in the source paper ran as follows. Repertoire TCRs were checked for matches against a reference library of SARS-CoV-2-specific TCRs that had been generated using the MIRA antigen-specificity platform. Breadth was defined as the fraction of unique TCRs that were SARS-CoV-2-associated. Depth was defined as the fraction of total T cells that were SARS-CoV-2-associated. Using the MIRA data, each spike-specific TCR was mapped to the spike region that the TCR reacts to and placed in a CD4 or CD8 class. Log10-transformed breadth and depth values were compared by one-way ANOVA with Sidak's multiple comparisons tests. TCRdb obtained this table from immuneACCESS and retained in-frame rearrangements with V and J assigned. These tables miss some clones; where compared with another copy, unresolved V genes account for less than half of the shortfall, and the remainder is unexplained. For V, J and clone size, that table is used; D and trimming come from the DNA. The sample includes approximately 150,000 clones, with roughly 87% observed a single time. The ten largest clones take up 0.85% to 1.2% of the sample.

Summary of the overall study and its limitations: Nearly half of unique spike-specific TCRs reportedly recognized epitopes outside regions mutated in the B.1.351 and B.1.1.7 variants. Only a handful of AZD1222 recipients were SARS-CoV-2 seropositive at baseline, limiting conclusions about previously exposed vaccinees. Because no samples from the day 14 peak response were available, repertoires could be characterized only after the peak T cell response. After two AZD1222 doses, spike-specific TCR breadth and depth were significantly higher than at day 0 and than in MenACWY recipients. CD4 TCRs associated with the vaccine covered the entire spike protein, and the dominant responses were in regions 160-218 and 743-854. Participants were mostly white British and included more females than males, and it was suggested by the authors that clonal diversity may have been underestimated. In the small 56-69-year group, the increase in depth fell short of significance, most likely because of low power.

The chain is made from TRBV5-5 and TRBJ1-5; 7 junctional bases match TRBD1. This receptor was identified in an adult who received the AZD1222 COVID-19 vaccine. The starting material was peripheral blood, obtained 28 days after the second AZD1222 dose. CDR3 region: CASSLAQDRQPQHF. The DNA sequence is as follows: TGTGCCAGCAGCTTGGCCCAGGACAGGCAGCCCCAGCATTTT.